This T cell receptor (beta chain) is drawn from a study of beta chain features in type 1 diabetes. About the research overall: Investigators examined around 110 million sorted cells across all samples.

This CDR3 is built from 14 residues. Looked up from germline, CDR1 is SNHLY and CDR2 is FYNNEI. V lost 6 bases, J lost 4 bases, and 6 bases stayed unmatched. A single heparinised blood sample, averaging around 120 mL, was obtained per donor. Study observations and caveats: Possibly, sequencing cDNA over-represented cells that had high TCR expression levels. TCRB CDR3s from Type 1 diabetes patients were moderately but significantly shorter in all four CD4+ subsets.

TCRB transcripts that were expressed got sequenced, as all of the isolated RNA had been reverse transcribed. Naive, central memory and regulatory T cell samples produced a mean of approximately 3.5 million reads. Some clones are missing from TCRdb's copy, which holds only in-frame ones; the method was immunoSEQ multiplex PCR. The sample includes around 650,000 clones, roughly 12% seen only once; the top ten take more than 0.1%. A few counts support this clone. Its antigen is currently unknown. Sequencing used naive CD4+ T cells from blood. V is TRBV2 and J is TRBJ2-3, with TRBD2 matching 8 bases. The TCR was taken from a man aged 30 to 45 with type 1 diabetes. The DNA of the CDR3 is TGTGCCAGCAGGGCTACGACTAGCGCAGATACGCAGTATTTT. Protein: CASRATTSADTQYF. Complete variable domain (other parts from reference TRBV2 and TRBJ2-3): EPEVTQTPSHQVTQMGQEVILRCVPISNHLYFYWYRQILGQKVEFLVSFYNNEISEKSEIFDDQFSVERPDGSNFTLKIRSTKLEDSAMYFCASRATTSADTQYFGPGTRLTVL.